This TCR beta chain was recovered during a study of T cells in Graves' hyperthyroidism and ophthalmopathy. Study-level background: Specimen type is peripheral blood, collected at initial diagnosis prior to any treatment.

Findings and limits, study-wide: Clonotypes that were expanded in thyroid above 0.001 mostly appeared in blood too.

V lost 3 bases and J lost 1, with 12 bases in between. The CDR3 totals 16 residues. From germline, CDR1 is KGHSH and CDR2 LQKENI. This clonotype came up a few times. Its antigen is undetermined. Disease lasting under 3 months, a NOSPECS grade of at least 4, and a Clinical Activity Score of at least 3 were features of the ophthalmopathy patients. Thyroid ultrasound, orbital computed tomography, clinical symptoms, and serum thyroxine and TRAb underpinned diagnoses. Amplified TCR beta CDR3 regions came from RNA transcripts. HTBI primers were used for first-round RT-PCR of the TCR CDR3. TCRdb re-called the multiplex PCR reads with MiXCR, one entry per CDR3 protein. Seen here are some 580,000 distinct CDR3 sequences, roughly 16% observed once, and the top ten hold roughly 3%.

Sequences were obtained from blood. This rearrangement joins TRBV18 to TRBJ1-4; D is uncertain. The sequence came from a woman aged 35 to 49 with Graves' ophthalmopathy. CDR3 bases: TGTGCCAGCTCACCTCTTCCGTTGAGAACTAATGAAAAACTGTTTTTT. Translated, it gives CASSPLPLRTNEKLFF.